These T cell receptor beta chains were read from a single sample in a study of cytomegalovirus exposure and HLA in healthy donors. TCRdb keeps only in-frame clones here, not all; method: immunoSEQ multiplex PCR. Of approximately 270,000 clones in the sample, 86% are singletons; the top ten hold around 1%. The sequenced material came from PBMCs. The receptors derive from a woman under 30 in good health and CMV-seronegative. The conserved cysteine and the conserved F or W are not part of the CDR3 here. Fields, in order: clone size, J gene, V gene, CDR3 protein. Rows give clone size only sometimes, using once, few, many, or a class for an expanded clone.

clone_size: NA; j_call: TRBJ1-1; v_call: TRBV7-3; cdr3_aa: ASSLDRGAEAF
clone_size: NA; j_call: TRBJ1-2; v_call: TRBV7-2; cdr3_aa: ASSFYLGQGAMNYGYT
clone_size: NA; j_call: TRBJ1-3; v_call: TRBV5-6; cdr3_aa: ASSLDIGNTIY
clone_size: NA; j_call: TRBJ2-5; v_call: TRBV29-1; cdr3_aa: SAAGTGETQY
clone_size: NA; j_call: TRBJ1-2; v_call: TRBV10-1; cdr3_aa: ASSGQGSRGYT
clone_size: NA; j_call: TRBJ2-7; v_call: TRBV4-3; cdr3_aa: ASSQWEGAGSYEQY
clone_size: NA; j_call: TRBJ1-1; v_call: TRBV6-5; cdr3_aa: ASSYVGGDTEAF
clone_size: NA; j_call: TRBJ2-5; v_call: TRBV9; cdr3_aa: ASSASPTRQETQY
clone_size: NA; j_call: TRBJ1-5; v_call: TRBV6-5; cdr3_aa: ASSYSSGGNQPQH
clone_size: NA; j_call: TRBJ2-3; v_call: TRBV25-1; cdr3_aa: ASSGFPGLGTDTQY
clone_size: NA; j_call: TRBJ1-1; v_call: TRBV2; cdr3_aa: ASIQTGIGNTEAF
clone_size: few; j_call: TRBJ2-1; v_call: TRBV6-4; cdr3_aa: ASSLTSGSINEQF
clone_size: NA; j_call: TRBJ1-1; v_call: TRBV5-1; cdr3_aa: ASQRRGPGNTEAF
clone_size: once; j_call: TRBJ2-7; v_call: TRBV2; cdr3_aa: ASSAGQSFYEQY
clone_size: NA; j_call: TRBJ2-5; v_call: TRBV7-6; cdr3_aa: ASSLAGDLETQY
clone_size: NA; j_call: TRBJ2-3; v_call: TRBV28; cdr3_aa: ASSSDGGDGTDTQY
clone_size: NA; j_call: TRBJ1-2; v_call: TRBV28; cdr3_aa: ASSFSTGVGGYT
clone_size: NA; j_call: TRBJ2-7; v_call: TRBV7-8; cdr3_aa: ASSLKGLAGASYEQY
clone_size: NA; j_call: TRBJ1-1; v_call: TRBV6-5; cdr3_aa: ASSYPGQGQAF
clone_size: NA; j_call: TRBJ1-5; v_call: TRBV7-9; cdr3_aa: ASSHAGGTENQPQH